This T cell receptor beta chain stems from a study of shared clonotypes between healthy human individuals (dated by TCRdb to 2019 to 2021). In terms of the full investigation: A couple of women and a few men aged 18 to 49 years were included in the cohort. For each donor, CD4 naive and CD4 memory were each given three plates, CD8 naive was given two plates, and CD8 memory was given one plate. To estimate repertoire size and how much clonotypes are shared between individuals, the study performed deep sequencing of blood TCR repertoires from about five healthy adults. Different laboratories and diverse techniques were used to prepare libraries and sequence TCR repertoires, to increase sequencing depth and limit assay-specific biases. Leukapheresis yielded between about 0.94 and 9.5 billion PBMCs per donor. Study-level results and caveats: Roughly 5% of naive CD4, 3.5% of naive CD8, approximately 2% of memory CD4, and less than 0.45% of memory CD8 clonotypes were shared across several donors. The small number of donors limited the genetic and exposure-history diversity represented. Sampling was restricted to blood, and TCR repertoires in tissue are likely to differ from TCR repertoires in blood. Compared with non-shared clonotypes, clonotypes shared by all four sorted-subset donors had higher generation probabilities. Even with the large sequencing depth, rarefaction of the sorted-subset datasets indicated that sequencing was incomplete. Estimated clonotype richness was generally larger for naive than for memory subsets. Based on pairwise subsampling, the degree of clonotype sharing among donors was expected to be affected by sequencing depth.

TCR CDR3 regions were amplified from genomic DNA by multiplex PCR using the deep immunoSEQ assay. Genomic DNA extracted from each cell subset was distributed evenly over all wells of several immunoSEQ 96-well plates, and each plate served as one replicate. For sorted subsets, each replicate PCR was loaded with approximately 200 ng genomic DNA, equivalent to roughly 30,000 T cell genomes. Purified libraries were quantified with a Qubit 3.0 fluorometer, sized on a Bioanalyzer 2100, and re-quantified with the KAPA Library Quantification kit. Each immunoSEQ 96-well plate was sequenced on its own single-read 150-cycle Illumina NextSeq 550 flow cell. In the paper's pipeline: Because the immunoSEQ output included only junctional sequences and no quality scores, the filtering could not be the same as the filtering used for full-length reads. Sequences were annotated with PyIR, a Python wrapper for IgBLAST v1.9, and V/J genes and CDR3 were assigned using IMGT germline references. Reads were filtered out if the reads had weak V/J assignments (E-value above 1e-6), no CDR3, stop codons, out-of-frame junctions, or ambiguous translated residues. A V3J clonotype was defined by an identical inferred V gene, J gene, and CDR3 amino acid sequence. Percentage overlap between repertoires was calculated by dividing the number of shared unique clonotypes by the size of the smaller repertoire. Three approaches were used to assess repertoire richness: RTK rarefaction, the Chao1 estimator, and Recon v2.1 estimates of unobserved clonotypes. OLGA was used to compute generation probabilities for all TCRbeta clonotypes that the gDNA method yielded from four donors. In TCRdb, the immuneACCESS table is reduced to in-frame sequences with V and J assigned. These tables do not hold every clone; where another copy was compared, an unresolved V gene accounts for under half, and the others remain unexplained. That table gives V, J and clone size, and the DNA gave D and trimming. The sample profile shows approximately 250,000 clones; over 50% of them were found once. Approximately 10% of the sample belongs to the ten largest clones.

Donors were healthy HIV-negative adults with no recently reported acute infections or vaccinations. Every donor was a Caucasian adult living in Nashville, Tennessee, USA. CD4+ T cells were enriched by magnetic negative selection, after which naive cells were positively selected on CD45RA and the negative fraction was taken as the memory subset. After blood collection by leukapheresis, PBMCs were isolated using Ficoll-Histopaque density gradient centrifugation and then cryopreserved in the vapor phase of liquid nitrogen. Analytical flow cytometry was used to check the purity and quantity of every magnetically sorted T cell population. Each sorted fraction had its genomic DNA isolated and then quantified by UV absorbance on a Nanodrop 2000c. As regards this clone: Its antigen remains unidentified. Base-call qualities are not available, and no considerably larger clone is one nucleotide away.

The CDR3 holds 14 amino acids from the cysteine to the phenylalanine. The retained sequence is limited to the CDR3, 42 bases, with the frame set at the first base. CDR1 and CDR2, per the germline V gene, are MNHEY and SVGAGI. At the junction V is shortened by 4 bases and J by 8 bases; bases outside the gene matches: 8. This receptor chain uses TRBV6-5 and TRBJ2-1; 7 nucleotides in the junction match TRBD2. The TCR originated in a man younger than 45 in good health. Sequenced material: memory CD4+ T cells sorted from blood. The label giving this sample's cell subset or site can be read as: CD45RA-negative fraction. This receptor has the CDR3 CASSWTRTPHEQFF. Here is the DNA: TGTGCCAGCAGTTGGACTAGAACTCCCCATGAGCAGTTCTTC.